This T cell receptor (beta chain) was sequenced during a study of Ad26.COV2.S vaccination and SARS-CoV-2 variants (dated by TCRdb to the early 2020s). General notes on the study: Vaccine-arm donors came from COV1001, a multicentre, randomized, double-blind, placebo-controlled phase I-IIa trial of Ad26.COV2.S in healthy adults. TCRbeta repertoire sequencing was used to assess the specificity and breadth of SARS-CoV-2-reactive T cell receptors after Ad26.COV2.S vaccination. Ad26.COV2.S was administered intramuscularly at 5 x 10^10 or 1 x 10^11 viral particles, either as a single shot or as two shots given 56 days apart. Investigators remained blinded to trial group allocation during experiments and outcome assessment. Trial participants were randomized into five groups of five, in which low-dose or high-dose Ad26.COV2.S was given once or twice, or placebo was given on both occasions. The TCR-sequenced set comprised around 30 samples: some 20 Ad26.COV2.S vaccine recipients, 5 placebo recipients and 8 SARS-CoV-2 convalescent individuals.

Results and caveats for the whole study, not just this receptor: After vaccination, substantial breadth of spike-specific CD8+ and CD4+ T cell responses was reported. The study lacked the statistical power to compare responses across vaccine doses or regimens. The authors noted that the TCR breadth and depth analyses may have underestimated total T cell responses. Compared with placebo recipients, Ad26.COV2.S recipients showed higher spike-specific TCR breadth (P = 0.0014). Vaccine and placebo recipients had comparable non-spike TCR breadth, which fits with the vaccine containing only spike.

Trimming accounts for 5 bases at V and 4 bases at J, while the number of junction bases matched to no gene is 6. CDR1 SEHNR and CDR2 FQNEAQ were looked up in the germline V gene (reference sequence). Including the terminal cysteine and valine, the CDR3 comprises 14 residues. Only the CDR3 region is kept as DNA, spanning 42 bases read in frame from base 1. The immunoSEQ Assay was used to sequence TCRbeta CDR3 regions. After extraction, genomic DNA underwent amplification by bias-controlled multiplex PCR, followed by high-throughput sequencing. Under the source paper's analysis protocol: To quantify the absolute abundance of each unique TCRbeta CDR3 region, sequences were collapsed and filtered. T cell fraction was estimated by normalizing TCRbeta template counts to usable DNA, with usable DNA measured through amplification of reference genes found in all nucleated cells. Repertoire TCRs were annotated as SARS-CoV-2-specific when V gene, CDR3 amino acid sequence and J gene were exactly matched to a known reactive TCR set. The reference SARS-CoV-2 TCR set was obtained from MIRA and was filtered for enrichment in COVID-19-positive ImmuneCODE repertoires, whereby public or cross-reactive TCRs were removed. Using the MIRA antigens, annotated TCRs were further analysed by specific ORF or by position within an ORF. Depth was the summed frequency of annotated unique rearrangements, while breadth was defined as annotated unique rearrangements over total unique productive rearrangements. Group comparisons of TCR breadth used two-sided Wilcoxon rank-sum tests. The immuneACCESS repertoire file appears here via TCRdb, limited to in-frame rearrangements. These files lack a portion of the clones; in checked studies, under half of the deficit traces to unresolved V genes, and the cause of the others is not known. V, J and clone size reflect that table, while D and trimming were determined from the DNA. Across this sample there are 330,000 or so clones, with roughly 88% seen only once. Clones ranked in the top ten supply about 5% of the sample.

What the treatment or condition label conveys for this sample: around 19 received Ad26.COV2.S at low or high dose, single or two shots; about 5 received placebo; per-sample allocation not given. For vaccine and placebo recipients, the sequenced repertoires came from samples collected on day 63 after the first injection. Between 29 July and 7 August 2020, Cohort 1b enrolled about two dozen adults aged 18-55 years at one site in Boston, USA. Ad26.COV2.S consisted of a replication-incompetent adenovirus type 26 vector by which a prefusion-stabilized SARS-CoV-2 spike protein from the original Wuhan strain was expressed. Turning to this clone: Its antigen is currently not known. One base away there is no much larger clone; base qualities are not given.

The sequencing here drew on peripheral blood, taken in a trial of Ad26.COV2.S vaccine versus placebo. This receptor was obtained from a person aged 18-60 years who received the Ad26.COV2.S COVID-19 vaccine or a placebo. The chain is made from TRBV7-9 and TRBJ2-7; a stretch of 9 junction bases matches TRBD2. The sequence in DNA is TGTGCCAGCAGCGTTAGCGGGAGCAGGTACGAGCAGTACGTC. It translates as CASSVSGSRYEQYV.